The 3 T cell receptor beta chains given below trace back to one sample, sequenced in a study of blood T cell repertoires in COVID-19. The data were produced by immunoSEQ multiplex PCR, yet TCRdb's version contains in-frame clones alone and is incomplete. The sample shows 84,000 or so clones, around four fifths of them seen only once. Sequencing was done on a sample of peripheral blood. The source of these receptors is a man in his sixties or seventies with acute or convalescent COVID-19.

The V gene is TRBV5-6, the J gene TRBJ2-1, with D unresolved. V was clipped by 2 bases and J by 6 bases, with 9 bases between them. The germline gives CDR1 SGHDT, CDR2 YYEEEE. The CDR3 spans 13 residues. The CDR3 DNA follows: TGTGCCAGCAGCTTTATGCAGCGCAATGAGCAGTTCTTC. It is translated as CASSFMQRNEQFF.

The rearrangement joins TRBV10-1 to TRBJ2-3; the match to TRBD2 covers 12 bases. The germline V gene encodes CDR1 WNHNN and CDR2 SYGVQD (reference sequence). The CDR3 extends over 14 amino acids. Trimming at V came to 10 bases and at J to 8 bases, leaving 10 bases not matched to a gene. CDR3 residues: CATSRTSGAGTQYF. The CDR3 DNA reads TGCGCCACCTCAAGGACTAGCGGGGCGGGTACGCAGTATTTT.

This sequence joins TRBV7-9 and TRBJ1-1, with 9 positions matching TRBD1. V lost 1 base and J lost 0; bases outside the gene matches: 12. There are 19 residues in the CDR3. Germline V gene sequence: CDR1 SEHNR, CDR2 FQNEAQ (reference sequence). The CDR3 DNA reads TGTGCCAGCAGCTTAGACAGGGGGCGCTTCCTTCTCATGAACACTGAAGCTTTCTTT. Translated, it gives CASSLDRGRFLLMNTEAFF.